The TCR beta chain under discussion was sequenced for a study of cytotoxic CD8 clonotypes in ibrutinib-treated CLL. With cryopreserved PBMCs as the source, roughly 1.8 micrograms of genomic DNA went to TCR beta libraries. This clone came up once. Its antigen is unidentified. Study outcomes and limitations: Clonality increased at ibrutinib response, then returned toward baseline at progression.

Here immunoSEQ multiplex PCR was the method, and the copy in TCRdb shows in-frame clones only, minus some. Of some 25,000 clones in the sample, nearly 80% were seen once. Trimming removed 7 bases at V and 7 bases at J, with 17 bases between. There are 13 residues in the CDR3. The germline V gene encodes CDR1 LNHDA and CDR2 SQIVND (reference sequence). The gene calls are TRBV19 and TRBJ2-7; D remains ambiguous. Specimen: PBMCs, collected before ibrutinib treatment. The sequence derives from a human donor with chronic lymphocytic leukemia. The DNA for the CDR3 is TGTGCCAGTATCGACCCGGAAGGCTGGGAGCAGTACTTC. This translates into CASIDPEGWEQYF.